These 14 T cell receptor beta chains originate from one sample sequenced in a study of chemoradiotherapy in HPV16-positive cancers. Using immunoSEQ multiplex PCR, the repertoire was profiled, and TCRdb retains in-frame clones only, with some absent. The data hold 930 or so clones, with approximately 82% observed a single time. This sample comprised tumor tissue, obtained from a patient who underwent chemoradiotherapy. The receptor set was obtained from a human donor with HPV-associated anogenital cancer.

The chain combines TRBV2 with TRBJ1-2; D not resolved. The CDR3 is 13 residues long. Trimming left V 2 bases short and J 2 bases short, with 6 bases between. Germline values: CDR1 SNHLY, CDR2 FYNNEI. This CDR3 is CASSELGNYGYTF. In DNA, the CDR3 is TGTGCCAGCAGTGAACTGGGGAACTATGGCTACACCTTC.

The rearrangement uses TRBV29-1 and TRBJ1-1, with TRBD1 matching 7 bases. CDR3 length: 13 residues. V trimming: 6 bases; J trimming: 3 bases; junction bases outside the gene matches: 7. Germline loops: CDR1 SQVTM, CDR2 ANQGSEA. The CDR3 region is CSVDRDTHTEAFF. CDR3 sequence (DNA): TGCAGCGTAGACAGGGACACCCACACTGAAGCTTTCTTT.

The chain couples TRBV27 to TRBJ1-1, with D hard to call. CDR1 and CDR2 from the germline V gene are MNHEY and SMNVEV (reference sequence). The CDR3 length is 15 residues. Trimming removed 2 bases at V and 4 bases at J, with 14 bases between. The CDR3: CASSLLGGAATEAFF. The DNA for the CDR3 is TGTGCCAGCAGTTTACTCGGAGGTGCGGCCACTGAAGCTTTCTTT.

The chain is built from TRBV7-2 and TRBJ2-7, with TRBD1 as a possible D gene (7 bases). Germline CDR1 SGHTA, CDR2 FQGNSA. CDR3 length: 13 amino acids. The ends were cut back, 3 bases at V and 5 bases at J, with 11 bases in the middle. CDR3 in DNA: TGTGCCAGCAGCTTGGGCAGGGGGGACGAGCAGTACTTC. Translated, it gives CASSLGRGDEQYF.

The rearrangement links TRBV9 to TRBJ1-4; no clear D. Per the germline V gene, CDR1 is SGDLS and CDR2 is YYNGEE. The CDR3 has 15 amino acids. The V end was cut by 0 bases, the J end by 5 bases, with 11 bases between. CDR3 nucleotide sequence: TGTGCCAGCAGCGTAGGGGCAGTCCCAAATGAAAAACTGTTTTTT. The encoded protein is CASSVGAVPNEKLFF.

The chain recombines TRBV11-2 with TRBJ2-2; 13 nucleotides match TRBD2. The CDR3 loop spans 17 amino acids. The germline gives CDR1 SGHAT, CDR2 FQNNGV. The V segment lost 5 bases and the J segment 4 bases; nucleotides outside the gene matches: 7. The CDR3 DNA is TGTGCCAGCAGCCTACTAGCGGGAGGGCCGGGCACCGGGGAGCTGTTTTTT. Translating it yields CASSLLAGGPGTGELFF.

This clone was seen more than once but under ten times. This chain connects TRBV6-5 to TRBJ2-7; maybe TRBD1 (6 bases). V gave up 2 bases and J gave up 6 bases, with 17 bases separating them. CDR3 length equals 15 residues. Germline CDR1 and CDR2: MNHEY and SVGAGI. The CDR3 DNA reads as TGTGCCAGCAGTTACGCTGGACAGATCGGGTCCGAGCAGTACTTC. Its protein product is CASSYAGQIGSEQYF.

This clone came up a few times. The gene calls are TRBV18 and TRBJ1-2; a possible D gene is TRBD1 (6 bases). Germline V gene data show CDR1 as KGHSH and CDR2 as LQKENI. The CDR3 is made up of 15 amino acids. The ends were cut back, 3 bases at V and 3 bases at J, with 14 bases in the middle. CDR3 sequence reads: CASSPGAGRDYGYTF. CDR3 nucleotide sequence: TGTGCCAGCTCACCGGGGGCAGGCAGAGACTATGGCTACACCTTC.

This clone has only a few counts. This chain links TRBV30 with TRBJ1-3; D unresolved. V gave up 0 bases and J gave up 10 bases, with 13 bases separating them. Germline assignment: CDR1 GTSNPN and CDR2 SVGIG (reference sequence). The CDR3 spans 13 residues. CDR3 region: CAWSVAVAGTIYF. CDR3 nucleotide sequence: TGTGCCTGGAGTGTAGCGGTAGCGGGAACCATATATTTT.

The CDR3 sequence: CASSLAVEPPYEQYF. The CDR3 DNA sequence: TGTGCCAGCAGCTTAGCAGTTGAGCCCCCCTACGAGCAGTACTTC. This sequence joins TRBV7-9 and TRBJ2-7, with unresolved D. Germline CDR1 and CDR2: SEHNR and FQNEAQ (reference sequence). V dropped 0 bases and J dropped 2 bases, with 11 bases sitting between them. The CDR3 spans 15 residues.

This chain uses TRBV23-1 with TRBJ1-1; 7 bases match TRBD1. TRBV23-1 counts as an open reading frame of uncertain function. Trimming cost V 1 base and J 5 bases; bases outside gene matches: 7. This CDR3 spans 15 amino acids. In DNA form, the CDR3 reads TGCGCCAGCAGTCAATTGGGGCAGGGGGGAACTGAAGCTTTCTTT. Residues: CASSQLGQGGTEAFF.

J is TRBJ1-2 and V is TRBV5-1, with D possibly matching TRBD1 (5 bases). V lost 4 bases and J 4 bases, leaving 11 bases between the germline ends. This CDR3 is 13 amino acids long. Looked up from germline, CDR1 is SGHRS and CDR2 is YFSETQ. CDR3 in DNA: TGCGCCAGCAGCCCTACGGGGCCCTATGGCTACACCTTC. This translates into CASSPTGPYGYTF.

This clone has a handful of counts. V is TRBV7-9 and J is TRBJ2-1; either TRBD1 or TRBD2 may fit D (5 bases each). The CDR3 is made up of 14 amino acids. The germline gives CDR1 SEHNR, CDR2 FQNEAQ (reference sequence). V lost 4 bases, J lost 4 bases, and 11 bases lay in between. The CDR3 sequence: CASSSGPTYNEQFF. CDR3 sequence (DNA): TGTGCCAGCAGCTCGGGGCCCACTTACAATGAGCAGTTCTTC.

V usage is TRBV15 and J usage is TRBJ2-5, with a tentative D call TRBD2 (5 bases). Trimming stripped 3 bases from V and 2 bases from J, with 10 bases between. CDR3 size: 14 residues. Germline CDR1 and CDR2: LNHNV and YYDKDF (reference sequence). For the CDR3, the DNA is TGTGCCACCAGCAGGGAGCGGTTACAAGAGACCCAGTACTTC. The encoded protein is CATSRERLQETQYF.